This T cell receptor (beta chain) was profiled in a study of blood T cell repertoires in COVID-19. The CDR3 covers 15 residues. V was pared by 0 bases and J by 3 bases, with 10 bases between. Germline CDR1 and CDR2: ENHRY and SYGVKD. The assay was immunoSEQ multiplex PCR, and TCRdb's table has in-frame clones only and misses some. The table shows roughly 180,000 clones, with about four fifths occurring only once. This clonotype was obtained from a woman aged 40-49 years with COVID-19, enrolled during active disease. The V and J genes are TRBV10-3 and TRBJ2-3; possibly TRBD2 for D (5 bases). Source material: peripheral blood. The CDR3 reads CAISESEDGTDTQYF. The CDR3 DNA reads TGTGCCATCAGTGAGTCGGAGGACGGGACAGATACGCAGTATTTT.